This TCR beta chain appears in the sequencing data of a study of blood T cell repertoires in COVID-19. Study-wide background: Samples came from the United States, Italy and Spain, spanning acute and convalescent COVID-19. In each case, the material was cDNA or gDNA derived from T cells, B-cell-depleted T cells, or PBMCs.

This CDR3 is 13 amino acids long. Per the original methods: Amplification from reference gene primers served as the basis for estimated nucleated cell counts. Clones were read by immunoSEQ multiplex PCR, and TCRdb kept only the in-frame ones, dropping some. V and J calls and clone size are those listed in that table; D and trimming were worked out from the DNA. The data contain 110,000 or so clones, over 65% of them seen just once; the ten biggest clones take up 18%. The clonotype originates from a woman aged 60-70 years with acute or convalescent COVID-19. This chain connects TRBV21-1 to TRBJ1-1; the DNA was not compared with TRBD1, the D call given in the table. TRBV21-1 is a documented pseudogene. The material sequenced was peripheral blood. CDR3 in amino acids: CAFHRDMNTEAFF. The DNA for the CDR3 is TGTGCCTTCCACAGGGACATGAACACTGAAGCTTTCTTT.